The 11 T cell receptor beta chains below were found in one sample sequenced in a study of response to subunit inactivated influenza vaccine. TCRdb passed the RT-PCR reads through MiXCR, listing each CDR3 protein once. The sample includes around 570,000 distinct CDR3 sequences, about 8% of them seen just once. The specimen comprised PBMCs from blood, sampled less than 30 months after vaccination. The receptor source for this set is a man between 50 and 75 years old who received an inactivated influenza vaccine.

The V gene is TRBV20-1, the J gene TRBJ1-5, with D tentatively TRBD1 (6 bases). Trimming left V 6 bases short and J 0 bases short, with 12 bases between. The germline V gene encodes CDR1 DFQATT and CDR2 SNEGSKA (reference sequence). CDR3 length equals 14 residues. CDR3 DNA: TGCAGTGCCGGGCGGGGGGCTAGCAATCAGCCCCAGCATTTT. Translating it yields CSAGRGASNQPQHF.

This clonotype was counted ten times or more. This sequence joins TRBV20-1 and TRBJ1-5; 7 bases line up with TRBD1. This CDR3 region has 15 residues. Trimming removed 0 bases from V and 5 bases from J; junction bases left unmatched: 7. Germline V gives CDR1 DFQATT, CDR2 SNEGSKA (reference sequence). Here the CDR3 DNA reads TGCAGTGCTAGAGAGGCGGGCAGGGGGGATCAGCCCCAGCATTTT. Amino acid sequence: CSAREAGRGDQPQHF.

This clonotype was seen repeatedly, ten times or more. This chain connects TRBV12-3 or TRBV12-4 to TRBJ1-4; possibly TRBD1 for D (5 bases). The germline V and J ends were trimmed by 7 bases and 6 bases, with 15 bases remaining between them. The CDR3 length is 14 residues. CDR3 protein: CASTLRGGYEKLFF. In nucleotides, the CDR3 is TGTGCCAGCACCCTTAGGGGCGGTTATGAAAAACTGTTTTTT.

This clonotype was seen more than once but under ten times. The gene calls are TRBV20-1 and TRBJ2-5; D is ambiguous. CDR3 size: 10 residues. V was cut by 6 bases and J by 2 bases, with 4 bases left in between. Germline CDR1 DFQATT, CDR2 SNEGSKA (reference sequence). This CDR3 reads CSAIQETQYF. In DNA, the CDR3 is TGCAGTGCCATACAAGAGACCCAGTACTTC.

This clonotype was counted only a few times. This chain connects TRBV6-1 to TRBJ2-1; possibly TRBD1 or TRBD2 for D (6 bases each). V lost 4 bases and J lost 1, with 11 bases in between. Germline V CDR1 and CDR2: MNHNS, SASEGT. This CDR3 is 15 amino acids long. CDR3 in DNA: TGTGCCAGCAGTGGACGGGGGCCGTCCTACAATGAGCAGTTCTTC. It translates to CASSGRGPSYNEQFF.

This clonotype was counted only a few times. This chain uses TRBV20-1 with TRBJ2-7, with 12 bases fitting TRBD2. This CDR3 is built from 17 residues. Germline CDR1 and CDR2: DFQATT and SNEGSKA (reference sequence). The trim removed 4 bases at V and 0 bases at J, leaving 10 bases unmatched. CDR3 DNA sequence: TGCAGTGCTACCACCCCCGGGACTAGCGGGTCCTCCTACGAGCAGTACTTC. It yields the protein CSATTPGTSGSSYEQYF.

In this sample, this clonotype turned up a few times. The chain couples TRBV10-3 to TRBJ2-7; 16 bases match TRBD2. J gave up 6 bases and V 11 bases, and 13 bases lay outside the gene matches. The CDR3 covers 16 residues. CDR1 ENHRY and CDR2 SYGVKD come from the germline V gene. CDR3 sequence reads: CAAKPGLAGGTSEQYF. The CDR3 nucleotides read TGTGCCGCCAAGCCGGGACTAGCGGGAGGGACTAGCGAGCAGTACTTC.

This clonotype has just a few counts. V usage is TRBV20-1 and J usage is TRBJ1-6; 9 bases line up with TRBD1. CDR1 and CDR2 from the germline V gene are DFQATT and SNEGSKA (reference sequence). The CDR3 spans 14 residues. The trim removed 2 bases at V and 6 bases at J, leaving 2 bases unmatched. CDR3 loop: CSARKDRGNSPLHF. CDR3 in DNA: TGCAGTGCTAGAAAGGACAGGGGTAATTCACCCCTCCACTTT.

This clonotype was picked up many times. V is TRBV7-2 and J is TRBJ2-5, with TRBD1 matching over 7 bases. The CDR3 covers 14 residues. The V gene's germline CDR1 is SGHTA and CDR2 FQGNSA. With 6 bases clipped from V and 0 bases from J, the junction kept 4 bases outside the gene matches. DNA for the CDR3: TGTGCCAGCAGTTTCAGGGGGTACCAAGAGACCCAGTACTTC. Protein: CASSFRGYQETQYF. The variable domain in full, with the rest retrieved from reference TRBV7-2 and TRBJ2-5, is GAGVSQSPSNKVTEKGKDVELRCDPISGHTALYWYRQSLGQGLEFLIYFQGNSAPDKSGLPSDRFSAERTGGSVSTLTIQRTQQEDSAVYLCASSFRGYQETQYFGPGTRLLVL.

In DNA, the CDR3 is TGTGCCAGCAGTTACAGGGTTCCCTTGAACACTGAAGCTTTCTTT. The encoded protein is CASSYRVPLNTEAFF. The chain couples TRBV7-9 to TRBJ1-1; maybe TRBD1 (6 bases). The CDR3 contains 15 residues. V lost 6 bases and J lost 0, with 14 bases in between. Germline CDR1 and CDR2: SEHNR and FQNEAQ (reference sequence).

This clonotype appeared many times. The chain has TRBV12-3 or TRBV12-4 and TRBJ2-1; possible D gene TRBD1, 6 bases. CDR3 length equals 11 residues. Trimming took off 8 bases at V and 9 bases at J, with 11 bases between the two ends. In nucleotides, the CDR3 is TGTGCCAGCGGTACAGGGCGTGAGCAGTTCTTC. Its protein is CASGTGREQFF.